This TCR beta chain was observed in a study of vaccination and CD4 T cells after COVID-19. The overall study: Collection of post-vaccine samples followed dose two by a median about 72 days, spanning a range of 14 to 241.

This clonotype turned up a few times. Antigen specificity is unknown. The treatment: roughly nine-day PBMC culture with coronavirus spike peptide pools or control peptides (ViraFEST assay). A negative selection step was used to isolate CD4+ T cells once culture had run for under 11 days. Cultured CD4+ T cells had their DNA profiled by the Oncomine TCR Beta short-read assay. The authors extracted genomic DNA from cultured CD4+ T cells. TCRdb independently ran MiXCR on the PCR reads; one entry per CDR3 protein. The sample consists of around 20,000 distinct CDR3 sequences, about 41% of them appearing once. The sequence came from a human donor who had recovered from COVID-19. Sequenced: CD4+ T cells from blood, cultured in vitro.

The DNA of the CDR3 is TGCAGTGCTCCGAAGCGGGCGGGGGAGACCCAGTACTTC. Its translation is CSAPKRAGETQYF. The genes are TRBV20-1 and TRBJ2-5; D possibly corresponds to TRBD2 (6 bases). Germline loops: CDR1 DFQATT, CDR2 SNEGSKA (reference sequence). Between the trimmed V and J ends, which lost 5 bases and 5 bases, there was a span of 15 bases. This CDR3 has 13 amino acids.